This TCR beta chain was identified during a study of blood T cell repertoires in COVID-19. Germline values: CDR1 MGHRA, CDR2 YSYEKL. The CDR3 loop spans 13 amino acids. The V gene lost 1 base and the J gene lost 6 bases, with 7 bases spanning the gap. TCRdb's table, derived via immunoSEQ multiplex PCR, lists solely in-frame clones and lacks some. The sample consists of around 300,000 clones, more than 80% of them appearing once. This rearrangement joins TRBV4-1 to TRBJ1-5; D unclear. The sequencing input was PBMCs or T cells enriched from blood (not recorded which). The clonotype comes from a woman between 18 and 30 years old who had recovered from COVID-19. DNA for the CDR3: TGCGCCAGCAGCCAAGTCGCGGGTCAGCCCCAGCATTTT. Translation gives CASSQVAGQPQHF.